What follows describes a single T cell receptor (beta chain). This clonotype appeared once. Its target antigen remains unknown. Per-nucleotide qualities are absent, and no much larger clonotype sits a single base away. One read alone lends weak support. Sequencing instrument: Illumina HiSeq 1500. TCRdb's own reprocessing of the public reads used fastp at Q25 and MiXCR and kept productive beta chains. Rows with one shared CDR3 protein collapse into an entry with the most common genes and DNA. Across this sample there are fewer than 85,000 distinct CDR3 sequences, with roughly 44% seen only once. The ten biggest clones cover approximately 95% of the sample. The data were taken from a study of T cell repertoires in cytomegalovirus infection (dated by TCRdb to between 2019 and 2020). The study in broad terms: The peptide stimulations were aimed at well-studied HLA-B-restricted epitopes as well as recently identified HLA-C-restricted CMV epitopes, whose presentation resists viral immunomodulation. Because public TCR beta signatures pointed to carriage of CMV infection together with the matching HLA type, the HLA type of each donor mattered for the analysis.

A distance of 17 bases separates the germline ends of V and J, which lose 4 bases and 7 bases respectively. Reading the germline V gene gives CDR1 LGHNA and CDR2 YNFKEQ. The CDR3 sequence holds 14 residues, the cysteine and phenylalanine included. Just CDR3 DNA is preserved here, 42 bases in frame from base 1. Findings and caveats that apply to the study as a whole: The ex vivo response was dominated by HLA-C-restricted CMV-specific TCR beta clonotypes, which also provided the single most frequent clonotype in two of eight donors. Cumulative frequency of public TCR beta family members discriminated carriers of CMV infection plus the relevant HLA type in this cohort and an independent 352-donor cohort.

According to the study, the label for this sample's treatment or condition signals: in vitro stimulation with specific CMV peptide epitopes to enrich CMV-specific T cells. The chain employs TRBV4-2 and TRBJ2-7, and TRBD2 may be the D gene, going by 6 matching bases. The sample was CD8+ T cells from cultured PBMCs, taken from culture after CMV antigen stimulation. The origin of this receptor is a human donor in good health (CMV status not recorded). Some clones in this sample may be carry-over from other donors' samples. At the DNA level, the sequence is TGTGCCAGCAGCCCTTCGACTAGATCGGAAGAGCAGTACTTC. It is translated as CASSPSTRSEEQYF.